Given below is one T cell receptor beta chain in context. The target antigen is unknown. Averaging about 120 mL, one heparinised blood draw was given by each donor. The CDR3 loop spans 14 amino acids. The germline gives CDR1 GTSNPN, CDR2 SVGIG (reference sequence). With 1 base removed from V and 5 bases from J, the gap between germline ends came to 14 bases. The data originate from a study of beta chain features in type 1 diabetes. The study's findings and limits: Sequencing the cDNA could make cells with high TCR expression show up more than they should. Type 1 diabetes patients had TCRB CDR3s that were shorter (moderately but significantly so) in all four CD4+ subsets.

Sequencing targeted expressed TCRB transcripts, as all isolated RNA had been reverse transcribed. Sequencing used immunoSEQ multiplex PCR; TCRdb keeps in-frame clones, though not all of them. The table lists roughly 400,000 clones, roughly 9.8% of them singletons, with about 0.6% in the top ten. The chain links TRBV30 to TRBJ1-2, with D maybe TRBD1 (5 bases). Sequencing input: central memory CD4+ T cells from blood. The TCR originated in a man between 25 and 39 years old with type 1 diabetes. The CDR3 sequence: CAWSGDSRYYGYTF. The CDR3 bases are TGTGCCTGGAGTGGTGACAGCCGGTATTATGGCTACACCTTC.